The next 19 T cell receptor beta chains were all read from a single sample in a study of T-cell memory formation after mild COVID-19. Each CDR3 protein gets one entry after TCRdb re-called the 5' RACE reads with MiXCR. The repertoire includes around 500,000 distinct CDR3 sequences, 18% of them detected once, and around 12% sits in the top ten. Sequenced sample: PBMCs or a T cell subset sorted from them (not recorded which). The receptors come from an adult woman who had mild COVID-19 (a few samples of this study predate the infection). Cell type and time point are not known.

The V and J genes are TRBV20-1 and TRBJ2-7; 8 positions agree with TRBD1. This CDR3 is built from 15 residues. Germline V CDR1 and CDR2: DFQATT, SNEGSKA (reference sequence). Unmatched junction bases numbered 12, after V lost 3 bases and J lost 5 bases. CDR3 amino acids: CSARPRTGWEDEQYF. The CDR3 DNA is TGCAGTGCTAGGCCCCGGACAGGGTGGGAGGACGAGCAGTACTTC.

This clonotype was seen a few times. V usage is TRBV7-8 and J usage is TRBJ1-1; D not resolved. Per the germline V gene, CDR1 is SGHVS and CDR2 is FQNEAQ. V was trimmed by 2 bases and J by 0 bases, leaving 19 bases between them. CDR3 length: 18 amino acids. The CDR3 region is CASSLSLGVGIMNTEAFF. The CDR3, as DNA: TGTGCCAGCAGCTTATCCCTCGGGGTCGGGATCATGAACACTGAAGCTTTCTTT.

This clonotype was counted a few times. The chain is built from TRBV19 and TRBJ2-2; D is undetermined. CDR1 and CDR2 from the germline V gene are LNHDA and SQIVND (reference sequence). The CDR3 consists of 14 residues. Trimming removed 2 bases at V and 5 bases at J, with 9 bases between. The CDR3: CASSISGGTGELFF. CDR3 in DNA: TGTGCCAGTAGTATATCTGGTGGGACCGGGGAGCTGTTTTTT. The full variable domain, with the rest looked up from reference TRBV19 and TRBJ2-2, is DGGITQSPKYLFRKEGQNVTLSCEQNLNHDAMYWYRQDPGQGLRLIYYSQIVNDFQKGDIAEGYSVSREKKESFPLTVTSAQKNPTAFYLCASSISGGTGELFFGEGSRLTVL.

This clonotype was detected a few times. The V gene is TRBV7-9, the J gene TRBJ2-7; D is perhaps TRBD2 (5 bases). V shed 4 bases and J shed 6 bases, with 22 bases lying between them. The germline gives CDR1 SEHNR, CDR2 FQNEAQ (reference sequence). The CDR3 has 16 amino acids. CDR3 nucleotide sequence: TGTGCCAGCAGCTCCTTACCCGGGATATCATCTGGCGAGCAGTACTTC. It translates to CASSSLPGISSGEQYF.

The sample holds a few counts of this clonotype. V gene TRBV9 combines with J gene TRBJ2-5; 15 nucleotides align to TRBD2. The CDR3 is made up of 19 amino acids. Germline values: CDR1 SGDLS, CDR2 YYNGEE. With 0 bases clipped from V and 1 base from J, the junction kept 7 bases outside the gene matches. CDR3 coding DNA: TGTGCCAGCAGCGTAGGTGGACTAGCGGGGGGGCCAGGCCAAGAGACCCAGTACTTC. Its translation is CASSVGGLAGGPGQETQYF.

This clonotype has just a few counts. The J gene is TRBJ1-2, the V gene TRBV12-3 or TRBV12-4; D is perhaps TRBD1 (6 bases). The CDR3 is 13 amino acids. V shed 3 bases and J shed 7 bases, with 12 bases lying between them. CDR3 DNA sequence: TGTGCCAGCAGTTTCTCCAGGGGACGTGGCTACACCTTC. This encodes CASSFSRGRGYTF.

The chain couples TRBV5-1 to TRBJ2-7; weak D call: TRBD2 (5 bases). Trimming cost V 2 bases and J 1 base, with 7 bases left between them. CDR3 length equals 13 residues. Per germline, CDR1 SGHRS and CDR2 YFSETQ. CDR3 loop: CASSFPGSYEQYF. The CDR3 region has the DNA TGCGCCAGCAGCTTTCCGGGATCCTACGAGCAGTACTTC.

The V call is TRBV19, the J call TRBJ1-2, with 10 bases lining up with TRBD1. The V segment lost 0 bases and the J segment 5 bases; nucleotides outside the gene matches: 12. The germline gives CDR1 LNHDA, CDR2 SQIVND (reference sequence). This CDR3 has 18 residues. CDR3 in DNA: TGTGCCAGTAGTATAGACCCCCCGGGGACAGGGGTAACTTATGGCTACACCTTC. Translating it yields CASSIDPPGTGVTYGYTF.

The chain joins TRBV12-3 or TRBV12-4 to TRBJ2-2; D possibly corresponds to TRBD2 (5 bases). Trimming took off 8 bases at V and 0 bases at J, with 22 bases between the two ends. The CDR3 has 18 amino acids. The CDR3 DNA sequence: TGTGCCAGCCGCCAGGTCCCGGGGTGGGTCACGAACACCGGGGAGCTGTTTTTT. It specifies CASRQVPGWVTNTGELFF.

This clonotype was observed a handful of times. This chain connects TRBV5-1 to TRBJ1-1, with 8 bases matching TRBD1. V dropped 3 bases and J dropped 0; count of bases not matched to a gene: 7. Germline lookup yields CDR1 SGHRS and CDR2 YFSETQ. The CDR3 contains 16 residues. The CDR3 region is CASSSGTGPLNTEAFF. The CDR3 DNA is TGCGCCAGCAGCTCCGGGACAGGACCCTTGAACACTGAAGCTTTCTTT. The full variable domain, with the rest looked up from reference TRBV5-1 and TRBJ1-1, is KAGVTQTPRYLIKTRGQQVTLSCSPISGHRSVSWYQQTPGQGLQFLFEYFSETQRNKGNFPGRFSGRQFSNSRSEMNVSTLELGDSALYLCASSSGTGPLNTEAFFGQGTRLTVV.

The rearrangement joins TRBV9 to TRBJ2-7, with TRBD1 identical over 9 bases. The CDR3 runs 16 residues. The trim removed 2 bases at V and 6 bases at J, leaving 12 bases unmatched. Per germline, CDR1 SGDLS and CDR2 YYNGEE. This CDR3 is CASSVSIGTGYGEQYF. The CDR3 DNA reads as TGTGCCAGCAGCGTGTCCATCGGGACAGGGTATGGCGAGCAGTACTTC. Complete variable domain (other parts from reference TRBV9 and TRBJ2-7): DSGVTQTPKHLITATGQRVTLRCSPRSGDLSVYWYQQSLDQGLQFLIQYYNGEERAKGNILERFSAQQFPDLHSELNLSSLELGDSALYFCASSVSIGTGYGEQYFGPGTRLTVT.

This chain connects TRBV5-6 to TRBJ2-1, with D possibly called TRBD1 or TRBD2 (5 bases each). Trimming stripped 0 bases from V and 9 bases from J, with 13 bases between. The CDR3 covers 14 residues. From germline, CDR1 is SGHDT and CDR2 YYEEEE. CDR3 sequence (DNA): TGTGCCAGCAGCTTGGCCGGGGCTCCAAGTGAGCAGTTCTTC. Residues: CASSLAGAPSEQFF.

A few counts support this clonotype. The chain carries TRBV6-2 or TRBV6-3 and TRBJ1-1; D not certain. The CDR3 is 16 amino acids. Between the trimmed V and J ends, which lost 0 bases and 4 bases, there was a span of 15 bases. Germline CDR1 is MNHEY and CDR2 is SVGEGT. The CDR3 reads CASSYSERVLGTEAFF. The CDR3 bases are TGTGCCAGCAGTTACTCTGAACGGGTCCTTGGCACTGAAGCTTTCTTT.

J is TRBJ2-7 and V is TRBV5-6; D unresolved. Germline assignment: CDR1 SGHDT and CDR2 YYEEEE. Trimming cost V 4 bases and J 4 bases, with 21 bases left between them. This CDR3 contains 16 residues. The CDR3 protein is CASSVYRAYPPYEQYF. The CDR3 DNA sequence: TGTGCCAGCAGCGTCTACCGGGCCTATCCCCCATACGAGCAGTACTTC.

The sample holds many counts of this clonotype. The chain has TRBV27 and TRBJ1-1; 9 bases line up with TRBD1. This CDR3 spans 15 amino acids. The V and J ends lost 4 bases and 5 bases, in that order; junction bases with no gene match: 8. Germline CDR1 MNHEY, CDR2 SMNVEV (reference sequence). CDR3 sequence reads: CASSSPRTGETEAFF. Written as DNA, the CDR3 is TGTGCCAGCAGTTCCCCCCGGACAGGGGAAACTGAAGCTTTCTTT.

Remarks on this clonotype: At one end, the junction sequence differs from germline, possibly due to a read error. The J gene is TRBJ2-2, the V gene TRBV7-7, with unresolved D. The germline V gene has CDR1 SSHAT and CDR2 FNYEAQ (reference sequence). This CDR3 region has 15 residues. The CDR3 region is CASSLYGPNTGELFF. CDR3 nucleotide sequence: TGTGCTAGCAGCTTATACGGGCCCAACACCGGGGAGCTGTTTTTT.

V is TRBV12-3 or TRBV12-4 and J is TRBJ1-1; D is uncertain. Trimming shortened V by 6 bases and J by 4 bases, and 9 bases separated the two germline ends. The CDR3 consists of 12 residues. CDR3 region: CASRRLLTEAFF. CDR3 nucleotides: TGTGCCAGCAGACGCCTTCTCACTGAAGCTTTCTTT.

This clonotype was observed a few times. This sequence joins TRBV29-1 and TRBJ2-7; 9 bases fit TRBD2. J lost 4 bases, V lost 6 bases, and 10 bases had no gene match. This CDR3 spans 14 amino acids. Germline-derived CDR1 and CDR2 are SQVTM and ANQGSEA. CDR3 sequence: CSVLGRGGRYEQYF. The CDR3 nucleotides read TGCAGCGTCCTCGGGCGGGGGGGACGATACGAGCAGTACTTC.

This clonotype has more than one count but fewer than ten. This rearrangement joins TRBV3-1 to TRBJ2-7; possible D gene TRBD1, 6 bases. The CDR3 is 17 residues long. The germline CDR1 and CDR2 sequences are LGHDT and YNNKEL (reference sequence). The V and J ends lost 3 bases and 7 bases respectively, with 25 bases between them. The CDR3 here is CASSQGMGDILFWEQYF. The CDR3, as DNA: TGTGCCAGCAGCCAGGGGATGGGGGACATCCTCTTCTGGGAGCAGTACTTC.